One T cell receptor (beta chain) is described in this entry. The data stem from a study of blood T cell repertoires in COVID-19. CDR1 is LNHDA, CDR2 SQIVND, per germline (reference sequence). V was cut by 7 bases and J by 1 base, with 13 bases left in between. The CDR3 totals 14 residues. Authors' processing steps: Reference gene primer amplification gave nucleated cell count estimates. Only in-frame clones appear in the TCRdb table, and some are missing; sequencing was by immunoSEQ multiplex PCR. V and J calls and clone size are copied from that table; D and trimming were computed from the DNA. The sample yields 250,000 to 350,000 clones, roughly 90% seen once.

This TCR came from a woman between 18 and 30 years old with acute COVID-19. This chain links TRBV19 with TRBJ2-5; tentatively, D is TRBD1 (6 bases). Material: PBMCs or T cells enriched from blood (not recorded which). Here the CDR3 reads CASTQGSSQETQYF. The CDR3 region has the DNA TGTGCCAGTACCCAGGGGAGCAGCCAAGAGACCCAGTACTTC.